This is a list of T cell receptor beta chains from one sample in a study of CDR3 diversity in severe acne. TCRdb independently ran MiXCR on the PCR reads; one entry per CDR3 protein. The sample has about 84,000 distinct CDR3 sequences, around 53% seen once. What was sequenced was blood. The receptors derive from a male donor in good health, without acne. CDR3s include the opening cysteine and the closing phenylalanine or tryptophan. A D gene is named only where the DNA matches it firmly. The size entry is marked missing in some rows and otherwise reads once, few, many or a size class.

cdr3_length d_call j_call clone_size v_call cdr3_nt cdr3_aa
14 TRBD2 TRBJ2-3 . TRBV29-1 TGCAGCGTTGAATCCCCTAGCGGGGCAGATACGCAGTATTTT CSVESPSGADTQYF
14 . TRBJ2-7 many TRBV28 TGTGCCAGCAGGCTAAGATGGCTGGTGGACGAGCAGTACTTC CASRLRWLVDEQYF
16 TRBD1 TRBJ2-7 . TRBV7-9 TGTGCCAGCAGCTTGGACAGGGGAACACAAAGAGATGCGCAGTACTTC CASSLDRGTQRDAQYF
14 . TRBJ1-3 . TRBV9 TGTGCCAGCAGCGGCCCTATCTCTGGAAACACCATATATTTT CASSGPISGNTIYF
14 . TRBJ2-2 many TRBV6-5 TGTGCCACCCGAATGGGGGCGAACACCGGGGAGCTGTTTTTT CATRMGANTGELFF
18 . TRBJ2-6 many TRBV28 TGTGCCAGCAGTTTACCCGGGACAAGGGCTTCTGGGGCCAACGTCCTGACTTTC CASSLPGTRASGANVLTF
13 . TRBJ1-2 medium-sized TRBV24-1 TGTGCCACCAGTGATTTGTGGGGAGTCGGCTACACCTTC CATSDLWGVGYTF
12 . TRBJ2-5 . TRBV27 TGTGCCAGCAAACCCGACAGGGAGACCCAGTACTTC CASKPDRETQYF
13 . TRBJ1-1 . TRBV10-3 TGTGCCATCAGTGTACTAGGGGACACTGAAGCTTCCTTT CAISVLGDTEASF
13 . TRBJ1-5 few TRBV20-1 TGCAGTGCCCTGGTCGCGACGGGTCAGCCCCAGCATTTT CSALVATGQPQHF
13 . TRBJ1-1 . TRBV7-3 TGTGCCAGCAGCTTGTGGGCAGGAACTGAAGCTTTCTTT CASSLWAGTEAFF
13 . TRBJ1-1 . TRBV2 TGTGCCAGACTATTACCTCTGAGCACTGAAGCTTTCTTT CARLLPLSTEAFF
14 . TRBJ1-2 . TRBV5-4 TGTGCCAGCAGCTTGGAGGCCGGAAACTATGGCTACACCTTC CASSLEAGNYGYTF
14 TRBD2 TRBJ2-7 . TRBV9 TGTGCCAGCAGCGGGGGACTAATTGACTACGAGCAGTACTTC CASSGGLIDYEQYF
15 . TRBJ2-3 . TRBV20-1 TGCAGTGCCAGTCGGGAGTCGGGGACAGCAGATACGCAGTATTTT CSASRESGTADTQYF
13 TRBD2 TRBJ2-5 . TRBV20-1 TGCAGTGCTAGGGGGGGGTCTCGAGAGACCCAGTACTTC CSARGGSRETQYF
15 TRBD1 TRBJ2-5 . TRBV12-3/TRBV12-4 TGTGCCAGCAGTTTAGAAGGGACAGACCAAGAGACCCAGTACTTC CASSLEGTDQETQYF
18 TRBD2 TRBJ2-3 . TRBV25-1 TGTGCCAGCAGTGAAGGGACTAGCGGGAGAGGTCTCGAGGATACGCAGTATTTT CASSEGTSGRGLEDTQYF
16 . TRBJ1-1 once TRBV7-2 TGTGCCAGCAGCTCATATCAGGGTTCGGGAAACACTGAAGCTTTCTTT CASSSYQGSGNTEAFF
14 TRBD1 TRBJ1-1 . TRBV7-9 TGTGCCAGCAGCATGAACAGGGGGCGTAGTGAAGCTTTCTTT CASSMNRGRSEAFF